The clone carrying this T cell receptor beta chain was seen once. Its antigen remains unidentified. Sequencing used immunoSEQ multiplex PCR; TCRdb keeps in-frame clones, though not all of them. Of 100,000 to 150,000 clones in the sample, about 83% were seen once. These data are taken from a study of PD-L1 blockade in urothelial cancer. Looking at the study overall: It was around 2014 that patients started atezolizumab at 1,200 mg intravenously every 3 weeks. Blood samples had a median of about 150,000 T cells.

Whole-study results and caveats: Stronger expansion of tumor-associated clones in blood at 3 weeks distinguished durable-benefit patients.

As to time point: peripheral blood 6 weeks after treatment start. The diagnosis in patients was locally advanced or metastatic urothelial carcinoma. Germline CDR1 SGHRS, CDR2 YFSETQ. Trimming stripped 5 bases from V and 0 bases from J, with 11 bases between. The CDR3 has 15 amino acids. This sequence originates from a man aged 45-65 years with urothelial cancer. Material: PBMCs, obtained around atezolizumab (anti-PD-L1) treatment. V usage is TRBV5-1 and J usage is TRBJ2-2; a weak D match, TRBD2 (7 bases). The CDR3 DNA follows: TGCGCCAGCAGAGGGGGGGTGGCGAACACCGGGGAGCTGTTTTTT. This gives the protein CASRGGVANTGELFF. Full variable domain (remainder filled in from reference TRBV5-1 and TRBJ2-2): KAGVTQTPRYLIKTRGQQVTLSCSPISGHRSVSWYQQTPGQGLQFLFEYFSETQRNKGNFPGRFSGRQFSNSRSEMNVSTLELGDSALYLCASRGGVANTGELFFGEGSRLTVL.